Shown below are 3 T cell receptor beta chains from a single sample sequenced in a study of T-cell reconstitution after alpha-beta-depleted transplantation in children. The library targeted TCRbeta and was prepared with unique molecular identifiers. One entry per CDR3 protein, called by TCRdb with MiXCR from the PCR reads. Of about a million distinct CDR3 sequences listed, about 26% are singletons. The material was PBMCs, mostly from graft donor cells, obtained 360 days after TCRalphabeta/CD19-depleted stem cell transplant. The receptors here all came from a boy less than two years old who had a stem cell transplant for SCID, so the T cells may come from the graft donor.

The chain couples TRBV12-3 or TRBV12-4 to TRBJ1-2, with D tentatively TRBD1 (5 bases). The CDR3 contains 15 residues. V was shortened by 6 bases and J by 7 bases, with 21 bases between the two germline ends. The CDR3 DNA reads TGTGCCAGCAGCTCACCGGGACGCCCAAGGTCTGGCTACACCTTC. It codes for CASSSPGRPRSGYTF.

This clonotype was counted only a few times. The J gene is TRBJ2-7, the V gene TRBV28, with a tentative D call TRBD2 (6 bases). Germline V gives CDR1 MDHEN, CDR2 SYDVKM. V lost 5 bases to trimming and J lost 3 bases, with 17 bases between them. The length of the CDR3 is 15 residues. For the CDR3, the DNA is TGTGCCAGCAGTGGGGGGACTTCCCCCCTCTACGAGCAGTACTTC. It codes for CASSGGTSPLYEQYF.

This clonotype was counted between two and nine times. This chain uses TRBV19 with TRBJ2-1; D not resolved. The V and J ends lost 10 bases and 0 bases respectively, with 10 bases between them. The length of the CDR3 is 13 residues. From germline, CDR1 is LNHDA and CDR2 SQIVND (reference sequence). Here the CDR3 reads CAMSASSYNEQFF. The CDR3, as DNA: TGTGCCATGTCGGCCAGCTCCTACAATGAGCAGTTCTTC.